A selection of T cell receptor beta chains follows, all from one sample in a study of control samples from healthy donors and cancer patients. Here immunoSEQ multiplex PCR was the method, and the copy in TCRdb shows in-frame clones only, minus some. The data show approximately 150,000 clones, around 90% seen once. Sequencing input: blood. The receptors come from a man younger than 35 in good health. The CDR3 runs from the conserved cysteine through the conserved F or W. Fields, in order: D gene, clone size, V gene, J gene, CDR3 DNA, CDR3 protein. A D gene is named only where the DNA matches it firmly. Some rows have no size entry. The others give once, few or many, or a class for an expanded clone.

TRBD1	.	TRBV7-9	TRBJ2-1	TGTGCCAGCAGCTTGCTAGGGGGCCACGAGCAGTTCTTC	CASSLLGGHEQFF
.	.	TRBV7-2	TRBJ2-2	TGTGCCAGCAGCTTCTGGGACACCGGGGAGCTGTTTTTT	CASSFWDTGELFF
TRBD2	.	TRBV7-2	TRBJ2-3	TGTGCCAGCAGCCCCTTCCCTAGCGGGGGGATCAGGACAGATACGCAGTATTTT	CASSPFPSGGIRTDTQYF
.	.	TRBV3-1/TRBV3-2	TRBJ2-3	TGTGCCAGCAGCCAAGAAGTTTCGGATACGCAGTATTTT	CASSQEVSDTQYF
.	.	TRBV10-2	TRBJ2-3	TGCGCCAGCAGTGAGTCGAAGGCAGGGCTTAGCACAGATACGCAGTATTTT	CASSESKAGLSTDTQYF
TRBD1	.	TRBV6-6	TRBJ1-4	TGTGCCAGCAGGGACCAGGGACAGCCTAATGAAAAACTGTTTTTT	CASRDQGQPNEKLFF
.	.	TRBV11-1	TRBJ2-7	TGTGCCAGCAGCCACCGGGACGGGCGGATTGGCGAGCAGTACTTC	CASSHRDGRIGEQYF
.	.	TRBV3-1/TRBV3-2	TRBJ2-1	TGTGCCAGCAGCCAAGTTCAGGCCTACAATGAGCAGTTCTTC	CASSQVQAYNEQFF
.	.	TRBV9	TRBJ2-7	TGTGCCAGCAGCGTCGGCCCAGGGAACTCCTACGAGCAGTACTTC	CASSVGPGNSYEQYF
.	.	TRBV29-1	TRBJ2-5	TGCAGCGCCTGGAGGAGGGGAGAGACCCAGTACTTC	CSAWRRGETQYF
TRBD1	.	TRBV9	TRBJ1-1	TGTGCCAGCAGCGTCAACAGGGGAAGGGAAAACACTGAAGCTTTCTTT	CASSVNRGRENTEAFF
.	.	TRBV4-3	TRBJ2-3	TGCGCCAGCAGCCAAGATTTCCAACCAGGGCCCCAGACTGCAGATACGCAGTATTTT	CASSQDFQPGPQTADTQYF
.	.	TRBV5-5	TRBJ1-2	.	CASSFRGRLRDYGYTF
.	.	TRBV11-2	TRBJ2-3	TGTGCCAGCAGCTTAGATCCTAGCACAGATACGCAGTATTTT	CASSLDPSTDTQYF
TRBD1	.	TRBV30	TRBJ1-6	TGTGCCTGGAGTTCCGGGACAGATAATTCACCCCTCCACTTT	CAWSSGTDNSPLHF
.	.	TRBV28	TRBJ1-1	TGTGCCAGCAGTAGCCCCGGGGGCAGGAACACTGAAGCTTTCTTT	CASSSPGGRNTEAFF
.	.	TRBV3-1/TRBV3-2	TRBJ2-7	TGTGCCAGCAGCACGCGAAACACAATTTCCAGGTCCTACGAGCAGTACTTC	CASSTRNTISRSYEQYF
.	.	TRBV5-1	TRBJ2-2	TGCGCCAGCAGCTTGTCTAGACAGTCCGGGGAGCTGTTTTTT	CASSLSRQSGELFF
.	few	TRBV7-8	TRBJ2-7	TGTGCCAGCAGCCCTGAAGCTGGGATCCACGAGCAGTACTTC	CASSPEAGIHEQYF
.	few	TRBV14	TRBJ2-2	TGTGCCAGCAGCCCCTTTTGGGGGTCCGGGGAGCTGTTTTTT	CASSPFWGSGELFF
.	.	TRBV7-9	TRBJ2-1	TGTGCCAGCAGGCCAGTAGTGGGGGCGAGGAGGAATGAGCAGTTCTTC	CASRPVVGARRNEQFF
TRBD1	.	TRBV19	TRBJ1-1	TGTGCCAGTAGTATAATACAGGGGGCTCTAATGGGGGAAGCTTTCTTT	CASSIIQGALMGEAFF
.	.	TRBV7-8	TRBJ1-6	TGTGCCAGCAGACCTCATACAGGGAATTCACCCCTCCACTTT	CASRPHTGNSPLHF
TRBD1	.	TRBV29-1	TRBJ2-2	TGCAGCGTCCGGGACAGGATGAACACCGGGGAGCTGTTTTTT	CSVRDRMNTGELFF
.	.	TRBV29-1	TRBJ1-2	TGCAGCGTTGAAGATCGGACAGACTATGGCTACACCTTC	CSVEDRTDYGYTF
.	.	TRBV29-1	TRBJ1-5	TGCAGCGTTGGAGGGTTAGTAGGGATGTATCAGCCCCAGCATTTT	CSVGGLVGMYQPQHF
.	.	TRBV5-6	TRBJ1-1	TGTGCCAGCAGCTTTGGGGGACTCGGCACTGAAGCTTTCTTT	CASSFGGLGTEAFF
TRBD1	.	TRBV6-2/TRBV6-3	TRBJ1-1	TGTGCCAGCAGTTACCTGACAGGGGCGGGAACCACTGAAGCTTTCTTT	CASSYLTGAGTTEAFF
TRBD1	.	TRBV5-5	TRBJ1-1	TGTGCCAGCAGCTTGATCCAGGGGGTTGAAGCTTTCTTT	CASSLIQGVEAFF
.	.	TRBV5-4	TRBJ1-2	TGTGCCAGCAGCTTGGCCATCCGTAACTATGGCTACACCTTC	CASSLAIRNYGYTF
.	few	TRBV7-3	TRBJ2-6	TGTGCCAGCAGCTCGCAACCGGGCTTTCCCGGGGCCAACGTCCTGACTTTC	CASSSQPGFPGANVLTF
.	.	TRBV7-2	TRBJ1-1	TGTGCCAGCAGCCAGGGACCCACGAACACTGAAGCTTTCTTT	CASSQGPTNTEAFF
.	.	TRBV19	TRBJ1-1	TGTGCCAGTAGTATTAGTAGCGGCACTGAAGCTTTCTTT	CASSISSGTEAFF
.	.	TRBV6-2/TRBV6-3	TRBJ1-5	TGTGCCAGCAGCCTCCTCCAGGGTGAATGGGATCAGCCCCAGCATTTT	CASSLLQGEWDQPQHF
.	.	TRBV9	TRBJ1-1	TGTGCCAGCAGCGTAGCCCGGGAAACTGAAGCTTTCTTT	CASSVARETEAFF
.	.	TRBV7-9	TRBJ1-2	TGTGCCAGCAGCCTCGGGACACCCCGGAATGGCTACACCTTC	CASSLGTPRNGYTF
.	.	TRBV19	TRBJ1-2	TGTGCCAGTTCAGGGGCTGGCTACACCTTC	CASSGAGYTF